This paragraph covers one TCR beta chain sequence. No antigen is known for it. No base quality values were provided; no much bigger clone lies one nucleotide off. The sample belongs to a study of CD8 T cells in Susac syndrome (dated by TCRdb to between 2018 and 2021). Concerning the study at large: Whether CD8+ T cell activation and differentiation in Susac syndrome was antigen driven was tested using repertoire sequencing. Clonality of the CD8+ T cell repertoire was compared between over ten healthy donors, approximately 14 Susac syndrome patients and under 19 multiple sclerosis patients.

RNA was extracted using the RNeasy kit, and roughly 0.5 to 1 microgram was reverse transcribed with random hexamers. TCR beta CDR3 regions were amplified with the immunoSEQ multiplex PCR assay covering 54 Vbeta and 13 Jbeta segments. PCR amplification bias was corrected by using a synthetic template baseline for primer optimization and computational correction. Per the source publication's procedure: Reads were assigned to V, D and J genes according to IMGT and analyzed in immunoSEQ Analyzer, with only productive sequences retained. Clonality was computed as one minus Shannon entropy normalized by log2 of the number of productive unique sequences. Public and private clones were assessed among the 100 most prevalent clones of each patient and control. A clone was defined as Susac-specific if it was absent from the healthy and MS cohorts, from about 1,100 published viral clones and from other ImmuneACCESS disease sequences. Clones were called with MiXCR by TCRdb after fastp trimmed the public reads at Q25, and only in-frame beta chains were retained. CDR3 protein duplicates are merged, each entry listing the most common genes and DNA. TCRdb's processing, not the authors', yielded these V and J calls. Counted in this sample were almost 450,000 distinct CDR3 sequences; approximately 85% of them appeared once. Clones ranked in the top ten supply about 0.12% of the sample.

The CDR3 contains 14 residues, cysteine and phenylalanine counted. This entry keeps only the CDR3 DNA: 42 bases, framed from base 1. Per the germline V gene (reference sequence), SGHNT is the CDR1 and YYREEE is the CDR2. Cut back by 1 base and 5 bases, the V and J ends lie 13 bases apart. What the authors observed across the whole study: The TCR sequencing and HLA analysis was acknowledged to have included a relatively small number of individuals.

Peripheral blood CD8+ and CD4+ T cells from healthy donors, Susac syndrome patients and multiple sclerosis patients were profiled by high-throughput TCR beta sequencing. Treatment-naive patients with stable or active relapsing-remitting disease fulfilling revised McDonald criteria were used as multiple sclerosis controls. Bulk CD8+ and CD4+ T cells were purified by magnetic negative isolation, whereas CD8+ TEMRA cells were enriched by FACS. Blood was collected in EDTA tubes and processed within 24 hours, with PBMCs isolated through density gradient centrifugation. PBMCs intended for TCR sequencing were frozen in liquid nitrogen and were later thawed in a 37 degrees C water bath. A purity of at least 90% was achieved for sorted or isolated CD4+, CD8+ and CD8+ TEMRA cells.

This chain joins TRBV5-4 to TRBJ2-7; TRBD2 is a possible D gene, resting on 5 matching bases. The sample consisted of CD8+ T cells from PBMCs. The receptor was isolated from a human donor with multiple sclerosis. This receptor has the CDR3 CASSLLPDSDEQYF. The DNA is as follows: TGTGCCAGCAGCTTGCTCCCGGACTCGGACGAGCAGTACTTC.